This T cell receptor (beta chain) was recorded in a study of blood T cell repertoires in COVID-19. Per the germline V gene, CDR1 is MDHEN and CDR2 is SYDVKM. The CDR3 covers 14 residues. The junction had 5 bases not matched to a gene; V was cut back by 8 bases and J by 5 bases. Clinical histories supplied by participants themselves formed the basis of cohort assignment. Within the 2 weeks before study entry, each person in the exposed group met a COVID-19 case. Using immunoSEQ multiplex PCR, the repertoire was profiled, and TCRdb retains in-frame clones only, with some absent. The sample yields 300,000 to 400,000 clones, 85% seen once.

The specimen sequenced was PBMCs or T cells enriched from blood (not recorded which). This rearrangement joins TRBV28 to TRBJ2-2, with 10 bases fitting TRBD1. The TCR originated in a woman in her 30s who had been exposed to COVID-19. Here the CDR3 reads CASFGQGGTGELFF. The CDR3 DNA reads TGTGCCAGCTTCGGACAGGGGGGTACCGGGGAGCTGTTTTTT.